One sample yielded the 23 T cell receptor beta chains listed below, sequenced in a study of blood T cell repertoires in COVID-19 (dated by TCRdb to the early 2020s). The library was produced with the immunoSEQ multiplex PCR assay. TCRdb re-hosts the immuneACCESS table, in-frame sequences only. Its copies lack some clones; in the studies checked, an unresolved V gene accounts for under half of them, and the cause for the rest is not known. Present in this sample are roughly 150,000 clones, approximately 91% of which were seen just once. The ten largest make up roughly 5% of the sample. The sequencing input was peripheral blood. These receptors all stem from a man aged 18-30 years with COVID-19, enrolled during active disease.

This clone was seen a few times. V usage is TRBV15 and J usage is TRBJ1-6; TRBD1 might be the D (6 bases). In germline, CDR1 is LNHNV, CDR2 YYDKDF (reference sequence). There are 19 residues in the CDR3. The V gene lost 3 bases and the J gene lost 8 bases, with 26 bases spanning the gap. CDR3 residues: CATSSLGQPQLQLDSPLHF. The CDR3 DNA reads TGTGCCACCAGCAGCTTAGGACAGCCACAACTCCAATTGGATTCACCCCTCCACTTT.

This chain's CDR3 is CASSPLGGYQPQHF. DNA of the CDR3: TGTGCCAGCAGCCCTCTTGGCGGCTATCAGCCCCAGCATTTT. V gene TRBV7-8 combines with J gene TRBJ1-5; D is unresolved. The CDR3 extends over 14 amino acids. The V gene's germline CDR1 is SGHVS and CDR2 FQNEAQ. The V end lost 5 bases, the J end lost 5 bases, and 13 bases lay between the germline ends. Complete variable domain (other parts from reference TRBV7-8 and TRBJ1-5): GAGVSQSPRYKVAKRGQDVALRCDPISGHVSLFWYQQALGQGPEFLTYFQNEAQLDKSGLPSDRFFAERPEGSVSTLKIQRTQQEDSAVYLCASSPLGGYQPQHFGDGTRLSIL.

The genes are TRBV29-1 and TRBJ1-1; D is uncertain. Germline V gives CDR1 SQVTM, CDR2 ANQGSEA. Between the trimmed V and J ends, which lost 4 bases and 1 base, there was a span of 7 bases. The CDR3 extends over 12 amino acids. Here the CDR3 reads CSVVTGNTEAFF. The DNA for the CDR3 is TGCAGCGTTGTTACGGGGAACACTGAAGCTTTCTTT.

The chain is built from TRBV2 and TRBJ2-1, with 9 nucleotides matching TRBD2. V shed 3 bases, J shed 7 bases, and the junction held 10 bases outside the gene matches. Germline CDR1 SNHLY, CDR2 FYNNEI. The CDR3 is made up of 16 amino acids. This CDR3 is CASSELRGTSRNEQFF. CDR3 DNA sequence: TGTGCCAGCAGTGAGCTTAGAGGGACTAGCAGAAATGAGCAGTTCTTC.

This rearrangement joins TRBV4-2 to TRBJ2-1; D remains unclear. Trimming stripped 1 base from V and 11 bases from J, with 18 bases between. Germline assignment: CDR1 LGHNA and CDR2 YNFKEQ. CDR3 length: 15 residues. DNA of the CDR3: TGTGCCAGCAGCCAAGTACGCTCTAGGTTACTACAGCAGTTCTTC. Translated, it gives CASSQVRSRLLQQFF.

The genes are TRBV27 and TRBJ1-1, with 10 bases aligning to TRBD1. The V gene end was trimmed by 4 bases and the J gene end by 1 base; junction bases not matched to a gene: 0. This CDR3 spans 14 amino acids. In germline, CDR1 is MNHEY, CDR2 SMNVEV (reference sequence). The CDR3 coding sequence is TGTGCCAGCAGTTGGGACAGGGGGAACACTGAAGCTTTCTTT. Its protein product is CASSWDRGNTEAFF.

The rearrangement joins TRBV28 to TRBJ2-7, with D tentatively TRBD1 (6 bases). This CDR3 is 15 amino acids long. With 3 bases removed from V and 4 bases from J, the gap between germline ends came to 16 bases. Per germline, CDR1 MDHEN and CDR2 SYDVKM. The CDR3 nucleotides read TGTGCCAGCAGTTTGACAGCCCCTAGGGGGTACGAGCAGTACTTC. Translated: CASSLTAPRGYEQYF.

V and J are TRBV29-1 and TRBJ1-2; D ambiguous. The length of the CDR3 is 13 residues. CDR1 and CDR2 (germline): SQVTM, ANQGSEA. V shed 4 bases and J shed 4 bases, with 13 bases lying between them. CDR3 region: CSVARGDGYGYTF. The CDR3 coding sequence is TGCAGCGTTGCCCGGGGAGACGGCTATGGCTACACCTTC.

The genes are TRBV7-9 and TRBJ1-4, with no clear D. In germline, CDR1 is SEHNR, CDR2 FQNEAQ (reference sequence). Deletions cut 0 bases from V and 7 bases from J, with 12 bases between. There are 15 residues in the CDR3. Here the CDR3 reads CASSLAPPEGEKLFF. CDR3 nucleotide sequence: TGTGCCAGCAGCTTAGCGCCCCCTGAGGGTGAAAAACTGTTTTTT.

The gene calls are TRBV7-2 and TRBJ1-3, with D tentatively TRBD1 (5 bases). The length of the CDR3 is 15 residues. Germline lookup yields CDR1 SGHTA and CDR2 FQGNSA. Between the trimmed V and J ends, which lost 2 bases and 3 bases, there was a span of 11 bases. The CDR3: CASSLRWGSGNTIYF. CDR3 bases: TGTGCCAGCAGCTTAAGGTGGGGCAGTGGAAACACCATATATTTT.

The chain has TRBV6-1 and TRBJ2-7, with 7 nucleotides matching TRBD2. The CDR3 extends over 13 amino acids. In germline, CDR1 is MNHNS, CDR2 SASEGT. Unmatched junction bases numbered 4, after V lost 5 bases and J lost 3 bases. The CDR3 reads CASSYSGYYEQYF. As DNA, the CDR3 is TGTGCCAGCAGTTATAGCGGGTACTACGAGCAGTACTTC.

The chain is built from TRBV6-5 and TRBJ2-6; TRBD2 might be the D (5 bases). Germline CDR1 MNHEY, CDR2 SVGAGI. CDR3 length equals 14 residues. Trimming took off 5 bases at V and 0 bases at J, with 5 bases between the two ends. The CDR3 DNA is TGTGCCAGCAGTCGGGACTCTGGGGCCAACGTCCTGACTTTC. It specifies CASSRDSGANVLTF.

The V gene is TRBV19, the J gene TRBJ1-5, with D possibly matching TRBD1 (5 bases). CDR1 is LNHDA and CDR2 is SQIVND in the germline V gene (reference sequence). Trimming left V 7 bases short and J 5 bases short, with 27 bases between. The CDR3 totals 18 residues. In nucleotides, the CDR3 is TGTGCCAGTAAAGGAGGGGATGGCAGACTTAATCTTTATCAGCCCCAGCATTTT. Protein sequence: CASKGGDGRLNLYQPQHF.

The chain links TRBV4-3 to TRBJ1-2; TRBD1 is a possible D gene (6 bases). Germline V CDR1 and CDR2: LGHNA, YSLEER. The CDR3 is 15 amino acids. Trimming left V 2 bases short and J 7 bases short, with 17 bases between. CDR3: CASSQSRGIGGGYTF. The CDR3 region has the DNA TGCGCCAGCAGCCAATCCCGAGGGATAGGGGGTGGCTACACCTTC.

This clone came up a few times. The chain links TRBV2 to TRBJ1-2, with D possibly being TRBD1 (6 bases). Germline V gene data show CDR1 as SNHLY and CDR2 as FYNNEI. The CDR3 consists of 15 residues. V dropped 1 base and J dropped 4 bases, with 13 bases sitting between them. The CDR3 loop reads CASSEGRGGSYGYTF. CDR3 DNA: TGTGCCAGCAGTGAAGGAAGGGGGGGAAGCTATGGCTACACCTTC. The full variable domain, its missing parts supplied by reference TRBV2 and TRBJ1-2, is EPEVTQTPSHQVTQMGQEVILRCVPISNHLYFYWYRQILGQKVEFLVSFYNNEISEKSEIFDDQFSVERPDGSNFTLKIRSTKLEDSAMYFCASSEGRGGSYGYTFGSGTRLTVV.

V usage is TRBV10-2 and J usage is TRBJ2-6; a possible D gene is TRBD1 (6 bases). V lost 2 bases to trimming and J lost 0 bases, with 8 bases between them. There are 16 residues in the CDR3. Germline V gene data show CDR1 as WSHSY and CDR2 as SAAADI. The DNA for the CDR3 is TGCGCCAGCAGTGAGAGGGACAACTCTGGGGCCAACGTCCTGACTTTC. Protein product: CASSERDNSGANVLTF.

This chain joins TRBV29-1 and TRBJ1-1; 7 bases line up with TRBD1. CDR3 length equals 13 residues. In germline, CDR1 is SQVTM, CDR2 ANQGSEA. The J segment lost 1 base and the V segment lost 6 bases, leaving 5 bases of the junction unmatched. CDR3 residues: CSVGQYQNTEAFF. The CDR3 region has the DNA TGCAGCGTGGGACAGTATCAGAACACTGAAGCTTTCTTT.

The chain links TRBV28 to TRBJ1-2; D is ambiguous. The CDR3 runs 12 residues. CDR1 is MDHEN, CDR2 SYDVKM, per germline. The V end lost 3 bases, the J end lost 8 bases, and 10 bases lay between the germline ends. The CDR3 here is CASSFQSRGYTF. The CDR3 DNA is TGTGCCAGCAGTTTTCAGTCCAGAGGCTACACCTTC.

The CDR3 DNA reads as TGTGCCAGCAGCCAAGATGGGCTAGCGGGCCACAATGAGCAGTTCTTC. It yields the protein CASSQDGLAGHNEQFF. The rearrangement joins TRBV3-1 (or the pseudogene TRBV3-2) to TRBJ2-1; 8 bases fit TRBD2. This CDR3 has 16 residues. V lost 0 bases and J lost 5; bases outside the gene matches: 6. The germline V gene has CDR1 LGHDT and CDR2 YNNKEL (reference sequence).

DNA of the CDR3: TGTGCCAGCAGCCCCGACAGGGGAACTAATGAAAAACTGTTTTTT. Its translation: CASSPDRGTNEKLFF. The chain recombines TRBV7-2 with TRBJ1-4; TRBD1 aligns across 8 bases. V lost 5 bases, J lost 1 base, and 3 bases stayed unmatched. Germline V gene data show CDR1 as SGHTA and CDR2 as FQGNSA. This CDR3 comprises 15 residues.

Note on this clone: In this CDR3 the conserved last residue, phenylalanine or tryptophan, is missing, so a read error is likely. The limits of the CDR3 on the DNA are not certain, so only TCRdb's listed CDR3 is given. The chain couples TRBV28 to TRBJ2-7; the D call in the table, TRBD1, was not verified against the DNA. The CDR3 length is 8 residues, termini included. From germline, CDR1 is MDHEN and CDR2 SYDVKM. CDR3 in amino acids: CASTSSSI.

V is TRBV10-3 and J is TRBJ2-7; 7 bases match TRBD1. Germline trimming cut 2 bases from V and 4 bases from J; bases unmatched to any gene: 5. This CDR3 has 14 amino acids. Germline CDR1 ENHRY, CDR2 SYGVKD. In DNA form, the CDR3 reads TGTGCCATCAGTGAGGGGTGGGACAGTTACGAGCAGTACTTC. This gives the protein CAISEGWDSYEQYF.

The genes are TRBV25-1 and TRBJ2-2, with a possible D match to TRBD1 (5 bases). The CDR3 consists of 16 residues. Germline CDR1 reads MGHDK; CDR2 reads SYGVNS. Trimming stripped 1 base from V and 3 bases from J, with 12 bases between. The CDR3 DNA reads TGTGCCAGCAGTGAATGGGGCAGGGCGGACACCGGGGAGCTGTTTTTT. This sequence encodes CASSEWGRADTGELFF.